These 25 T cell receptor beta chains share one sample of origin, sequenced in a study of technical replicates of blood from several donors. The table came from immunoSEQ multiplex PCR; TCRdb's copy has only in-frame clones and leaves some out. The table lists about 72,000 clones, about nine tenths of them singletons. The sequencing input was T cells isolated from PBMCs. These receptors were obtained from a human donor in good health.

The chain combines TRBV7-2 with TRBJ2-1; TRBD2 might be the D (5 bases). The CDR3 extends over 15 amino acids. The germline V gene encodes CDR1 SGHTA and CDR2 FQGNSA. V dropped 8 bases and J dropped 5 bases, with 19 bases sitting between them. The CDR3 DNA follows: TGTGCCAGCCCCACTCCGGGGAGCCCAAACAATGAGCAGTTCTTC. It specifies CASPTPGSPNNEQFF.

The chain has TRBV7-2 and TRBJ1-5; D is unresolved. CDR1 is SGHTA and CDR2 is FQGNSA in the germline V gene. The CDR3 contains 14 residues. V was pared by 2 bases and J by 0 bases, with 5 bases between. The CDR3 loop reads CASSLTGSNQPQHF. In nucleotides, the CDR3 is TGTGCCAGCAGCTTAACGGGTAGCAATCAGCCCCAGCATTTT.

The CDR3 loop is CAWSTTGVGYEQYF. The DNA for the CDR3 is TGTGCCTGGAGCACGACAGGGGTCGGCTACGAGCAGTACTTC. The chain uses TRBV30 and TRBJ2-7; 8 bases line up with TRBD1. The CDR3 runs to 14 residues. Germline CDR1 reads GTSNPN; CDR2 reads SVGIG (reference sequence). The V gene end was trimmed by 3 bases and the J gene end by 3 bases; junction bases not matched to a gene: 7.

The V call is TRBV2, the J call TRBJ2-7; TRBD2 might be the D (6 bases). The CDR3 runs 15 residues. Germline CDR1 SNHLY, CDR2 FYNNEI. V was cut by 6 bases and J by 0 bases, with 15 bases left in between. CDR3 nucleotide sequence: TGTGCCAGCAGAGGGACTTACTTATACTCCTACGAGCAGTACTTC. Residues: CASRGTYLYSYEQYF.

This clone occurred once. J is TRBJ1-3 and V is TRBV6-1; D is ambiguous. The germline gives CDR1 MNHNS, CDR2 SASEGT. This CDR3 contains 13 residues. The ends were cut back, 1 base at V and 10 bases at J, with 11 bases in the middle. The CDR3 DNA reads as TGTGCCAGCAGTGAAGACGGATGGAGTACCATATATTTT. This translates into CASSEDGWSTIYF.

This chain links TRBV18 with TRBJ1-2; TRBD1 matches 7 bases. V was clipped by 2 bases and J by 5 bases; unmatched bases: 2. This CDR3 is built from 13 residues. The germline V gene encodes CDR1 KGHSH and CDR2 LQKENI. The CDR3: CASSPTGEYGYTF. The CDR3 nucleotides read TGTGCCAGCTCACCAACAGGGGAGTATGGCTACACCTTC.

This rearrangement joins TRBV27 to TRBJ1-1; perhaps TRBD1 as D (5 bases). The germline gives CDR1 MNHEY, CDR2 SMNVEV (reference sequence). Trimming cost V 0 bases and J 4 bases, with 9 bases left between them. This CDR3 is built from 14 residues. Written as DNA, the CDR3 is TGTGCCAGCAGTTTATCGGCAGGGATCACTGAAGCTTTCTTT. It is translated as CASSLSAGITEAFF.

The V and J genes are TRBV27 and TRBJ2-2, with 9 bases fitting TRBD1. CDR1 MNHEY and CDR2 SMNVEV come from the germline V gene (reference sequence). The junction had 3 bases not matched to a gene; V was cut back by 4 bases and J by 6 bases. CDR3 length: 14 amino acids. CDR3 sequence: CASSWGTGSGELFF. The CDR3 nucleotides are TGTGCCAGCAGTTGGGGGACAGGGTCCGGGGAGCTGTTTTTT.

The V gene is TRBV19, the J gene TRBJ2-1; a weak D match, TRBD1 (6 bases). CDR1 and CDR2 from the germline V gene are LNHDA and SQIVND (reference sequence). Deletions cut 1 base from V and 10 bases from J, with 14 bases between. The CDR3 totals 14 residues. The CDR3: CASSIGQGLNEQFF. In DNA form, the CDR3 reads TGTGCCAGTAGTATAGGGCAGGGGCTTAACGAGCAGTTCTTC.

This clone was detected only once. The genes are TRBV6-1 and TRBJ1-5; D is unclear. Trimming left V 3 bases short and J 1 base short, with 10 bases between. There are 15 residues in the CDR3. Per germline, CDR1 MNHNS and CDR2 SASEGT. CDR3 region: CASSDSGISNQPQHF. CDR3 nucleotides: TGTGCCAGCAGTGATAGCGGTATAAGCAATCAGCCCCAGCATTTT.

CDR3 region: CASSQARAPYEQYF. CDR3 in DNA: TGCGCCAGCAGCCAAGCCAGGGCTCCCTACGAGCAGTACTTC. J is TRBJ2-7 and V is TRBV4-1, with D possibly TRBD1 on 5 matching bases. V was cut by 1 base and J by 2 bases, with 9 bases left in between. This CDR3 region has 14 residues. Germline lookup yields CDR1 MGHRA and CDR2 YSYEKL.

The chain uses TRBV7-6 and TRBJ1-1; maybe TRBD1 (6 bases). The V gene lost 5 bases and the J gene lost 1 base, with 8 bases spanning the gap. Germline V gene sequence: CDR1 SGHVS, CDR2 FNYEAQ. The CDR3 consists of 13 residues. The CDR3 loop is CASSRGGNTEAFF. The DNA for the CDR3 is TGTGCCAGCAGCAGGGGGGGGAACACTGAAGCTTTCTTT.

The chain employs TRBV30 and TRBJ1-1; D gene ambiguous. The V end lost 5 bases, the J end lost 6 bases, and 28 bases lay between the germline ends. This CDR3 is 17 amino acids long. Germline CDR1 GTSNPN, CDR2 SVGIG (reference sequence). The CDR3 sequence is CAWDTFTAGIREPEAFF. CDR3 DNA sequence: TGTGCCTGGGATACATTTACTGCGGGGATTAGAGAGCCTGAAGCTTTCTTT. Filled out from reference TRBV30 and TRBJ1-1, the complete variable domain reads SQTIHQWPATLVQPVGSPLSLECTVEGTSNPNLYWYRQAAGRGLQLLFYSVGIGQISSEVPQNLSASRPQDRQFILSSKKLLLSDSGFYLCAWDTFTAGIREPEAFFGQGTRLTVV.

The chain carries TRBV7-2 and TRBJ1-3; TRBD1 is a possible D gene (6 bases). The V gene lost 6 bases and the J gene lost 0 bases, with 12 bases spanning the gap. CDR1 and CDR2 from the germline V gene are SGHTA and FQGNSA. CDR3 length: 15 amino acids. CDR3 sequence (DNA): TGTGCCAGCAGTGGCAGGGGTCCCTCTGGAAACACCATATATTTT. It codes for CASSGRGPSGNTIYF. The full variable domain, in which reference TRBV7-2 and TRBJ1-3 provide the parts outside the CDR3, is GAGVSQSPSNKVTEKGKDVELRCDPISGHTALYWYRQSLGQGLEFLIYFQGNSAPDKSGLPSDRFSAERTGGSVSTLTIQRTQQEDSAVYLCASSGRGPSGNTIYFGEGSWLTVV.

The chain joins TRBV28 to TRBJ2-2; TRBD1 matches 10 bases. The CDR3 covers 16 residues. From germline, CDR1 is MDHEN and CDR2 SYDVKM. The V segment lost 2 bases and the J segment 5 bases; nucleotides outside the gene matches: 5. The CDR3: CASSLDRGRITGELFF. CDR3 nucleotide sequence: TGTGCCAGCAGTTTAGACAGGGGGCGTATAACCGGGGAGCTGTTTTTT.

The chain has TRBV7-3 and TRBJ2-2, with 7 positions matching TRBD2. CDR1 SGHTA and CDR2 FQGTGA come from the germline V gene. Unmatched junction bases numbered 11, after V lost 5 bases and J lost 5 bases. This CDR3 spans 16 amino acids. CDR3 loop: CASSLRDYRSTGELFF. As DNA, the CDR3 is TGTGCCAGCAGCCTCCGGGACTATAGATCAACCGGGGAGCTGTTTTTT.

This clone has a handful of counts. This chain joins TRBV30 and TRBJ1-1; a possible D gene is TRBD1 (6 bases). The CDR3 sequence is 15 residues long. V was shortened by 1 base and J by 1 base, with 13 bases between the two germline ends. The germline CDR1 and CDR2 sequences are GTSNPN and SVGIG (reference sequence). The CDR3 here is CAWSAVFRGNTEAFF. The DNA of the CDR3 is TGTGCCTGGAGTGCTGTATTCAGGGGGAACACTGAAGCTTTCTTT.

The chain recombines TRBV7-3 with TRBJ2-3; D remains ambiguous. Germline-derived CDR1 and CDR2 are SGHTA and FQGTGA. Trimming shortened V by 4 bases and J by 3 bases, and 17 bases separated the two germline ends. This CDR3 region has 16 residues. CDR3 nucleotide sequence: TGTGCCAGCAGCTCCCCACCGGAGCGCGCTACAGATACGCAGTATTTT. It is translated as CASSSPPERATDTQYF.

V and J are TRBV6-5 and TRBJ2-1, with a weak D call TRBD2 (5 bases). This CDR3 spans 12 amino acids. The germline V gene has CDR1 MNHEY and CDR2 SVGAGI. Trimming removed 6 bases from V and 7 bases from J, with 10 bases in between. DNA of the CDR3: TGTGCCAGCAGGGATGGAGGTAATGAGCAGTTCTTC. Translating it yields CASRDGGNEQFF.

The chain employs TRBV6-5 and TRBJ2-7, with TRBD2 matching over 9 bases. V trimming: 3 bases; J trimming: 4 bases; junction bases outside the gene matches: 10. Germline CDR1 MNHEY, CDR2 SVGAGI. CDR3 size: 16 residues. The CDR3 coding sequence is TGTGCCAGCAGTTATGAGCGGGGGGAGGGAGGGTACGAGCAGTACTTC. Its protein is CASSYERGEGGYEQYF.

This chain uses TRBV2 with TRBJ1-2, with TRBD1 matching over 8 bases. The V gene's germline CDR1 is SNHLY and CDR2 FYNNEI. This CDR3 region has 14 residues. The V gene end was trimmed by 5 bases and the J gene end by 3 bases; junction bases not matched to a gene: 5. The CDR3 DNA is TGTGCCAGCAGTTTTCAGGGGGCCTACTATGGCTACACCTTC. Its protein product is CASSFQGAYYGYTF.

Here the CDR3 DNA reads TGTGCCAGCAAGACTAGCGGGAGTCAAGAGACCCAGTACTTC. Translation: CASKTSGSQETQYF. V usage is TRBV28 and J usage is TRBJ2-5; 12 bases align to TRBD2. Germline loops: CDR1 MDHEN, CDR2 SYDVKM. V was pared by 7 bases and J by 2 bases, with 2 bases of the junction left unmatched. The CDR3 sequence is 14 residues long.

The chain is built from TRBV5-5 and TRBJ2-5, with 8 bases lining up with TRBD1. The CDR3 length is 18 residues. Germline CDR1 reads SGHKS; CDR2 reads YYEKEE (reference sequence). The V and J ends lost 0 bases and 1 base, in that order; junction bases with no gene match: 11. DNA for the CDR3: TGTGCCAGCAGCTTGGAAGGGGTCGGGACAGGCATCCAAGAGACCCAGTACTTC. Its protein product is CASSLEGVGTGIQETQYF.

This clone was counted only a few times. The genes are TRBV29-1 and TRBJ1-1; no reliable D call. This CDR3 has 13 residues. The germline CDR1 and CDR2 sequences are SQVTM and ANQGSEA. Trimming removed 1 base from V and 5 bases from J, with 11 bases in between. In nucleotides, the CDR3 is TGCAGCGTTGAAGCCCTGGAGGTGACTGAAGCTTTCTTT. Encoded protein: CSVEALEVTEAFF.

This clone was observed once. The CDR3 region is CASFAPTSNQPQHF. As DNA, the CDR3 is TGCGCCAGTTTCGCACCTACTAGCAATCAGCCCCAGCATTTT. The V gene is TRBV10-1, the J gene TRBJ1-5; no clear D. Trimming removed 9 bases from V and 0 bases from J, with 12 bases in between. The CDR3 length is 14 residues. CDR1 is WNHNN, CDR2 SYGVQD, per germline (reference sequence).